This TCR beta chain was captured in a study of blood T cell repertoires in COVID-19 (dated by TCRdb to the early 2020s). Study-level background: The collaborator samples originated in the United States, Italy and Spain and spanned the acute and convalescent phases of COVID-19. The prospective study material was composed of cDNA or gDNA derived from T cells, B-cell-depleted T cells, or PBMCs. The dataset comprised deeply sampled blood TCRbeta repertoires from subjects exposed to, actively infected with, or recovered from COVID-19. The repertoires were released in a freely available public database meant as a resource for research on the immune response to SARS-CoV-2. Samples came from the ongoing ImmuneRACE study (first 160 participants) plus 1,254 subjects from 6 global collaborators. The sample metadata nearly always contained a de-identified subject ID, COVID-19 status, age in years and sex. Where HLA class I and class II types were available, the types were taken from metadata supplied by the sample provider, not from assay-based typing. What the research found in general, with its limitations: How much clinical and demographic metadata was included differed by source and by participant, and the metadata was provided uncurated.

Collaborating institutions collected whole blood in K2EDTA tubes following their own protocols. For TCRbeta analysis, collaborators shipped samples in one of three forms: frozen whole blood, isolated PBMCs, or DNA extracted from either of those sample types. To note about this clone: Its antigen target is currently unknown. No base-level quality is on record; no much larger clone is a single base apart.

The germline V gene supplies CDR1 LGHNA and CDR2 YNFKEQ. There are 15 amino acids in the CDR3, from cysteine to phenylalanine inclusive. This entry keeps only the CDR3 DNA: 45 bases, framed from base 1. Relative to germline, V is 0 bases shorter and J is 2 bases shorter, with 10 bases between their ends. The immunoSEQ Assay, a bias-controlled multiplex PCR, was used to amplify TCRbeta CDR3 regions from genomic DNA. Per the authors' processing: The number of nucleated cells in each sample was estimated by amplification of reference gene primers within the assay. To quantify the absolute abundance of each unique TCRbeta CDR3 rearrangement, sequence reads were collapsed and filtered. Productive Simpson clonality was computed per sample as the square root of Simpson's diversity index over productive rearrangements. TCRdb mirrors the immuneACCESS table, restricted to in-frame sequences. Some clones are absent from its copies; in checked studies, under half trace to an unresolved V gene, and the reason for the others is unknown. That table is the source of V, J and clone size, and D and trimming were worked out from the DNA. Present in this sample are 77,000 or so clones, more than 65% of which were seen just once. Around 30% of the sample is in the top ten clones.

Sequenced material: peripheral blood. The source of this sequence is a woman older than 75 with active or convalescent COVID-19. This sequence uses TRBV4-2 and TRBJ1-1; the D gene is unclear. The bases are TGTGCCAGCAGCCAAGAATCTGCAGGCAACACTGAAGCTTTCTTT. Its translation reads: CASSQESAGNTEAFF.